This TCR beta chain appears in the sequencing data of a study of PD-L1 blockade in urothelial cancer. As for the study in general: Male sex and bladder-origin urothelial cancer characterized about nine tenths of the roughly 29 patients. Prior regimens of chemotherapy numbered 0 to 3 per patient. Timepoints chosen for blood analysis were 3 weeks (second dose) and 6 weeks after treatment start.

Time point of the sample: peripheral blood 6 weeks after treatment start. Patients each gave 1 to 8 samples, pretreatment and on-treatment. The assay was immunoSEQ multiplex PCR, and TCRdb's table has in-frame clones only and misses some. The repertoire holds 40,000 to 45,000 clones, with about 90% as singletons. The source material was PBMCs, sampled around atezolizumab (anti-PD-L1) treatment. The TCR was taken from a man between 65 and 85 years old with urothelial cancer.

CDR3 bases: TGTGCCTGTGAGGGCTATGGCTACACCTTC. Residues: CACEGYGYTF. The V and J genes are TRBV30 and TRBJ1-2; D call uncertain. This CDR3 contains 10 residues. V shed 6 bases and J shed 4 bases, with 6 bases lying between them. The germline V gene has CDR1 GTSNPN and CDR2 SVGIG (reference sequence).